Presented here are 30 T cell receptor beta chains from one specimen sequenced in a study of OX40 agonist ivuxolimab in advanced cancers. Only in-frame clones appear in the TCRdb table, and some are missing; sequencing was by immunoSEQ multiplex PCR. The sample lists about 70,000 clones, roughly 87% occurring once. The sequenced sample was CD4+ or CD8+ T cells sorted from blood, obtained in a trial of the OX40 agonist ivuxolimab. These receptors originate from an adult with an advanced solid tumor such as melanoma, head and neck, liver or kidney cancer.

The rearrangement uses TRBV18 and TRBJ1-1; D unresolved. The V gene's germline CDR1 is KGHSH and CDR2 LQKENI. CDR3 length: 13 amino acids. Trimming shortened V by 5 bases and J by 4 bases, and 11 bases separated the two germline ends. CDR3 protein: CASSTAEATEAFF. In DNA, the CDR3 is TGTGCCAGCTCAACAGCAGAGGCCACTGAAGCTTTCTTT.

The gene calls are TRBV6-1 and TRBJ2-7, with D hard to call. The CDR3 consists of 14 residues. CDR1 is MNHNS, CDR2 SASEGT, per germline. Deletions cut 2 bases from V and 2 bases from J, with 10 bases between. The CDR3 nucleotides read TGTGCCAGCAGTGAATACGGCCTTACCTACGAGCAGTACTTC. As protein: CASSEYGLTYEQYF.

CDR3 in amino acids: CASSWAVGGAGNTIYF. The CDR3 DNA reads as TGTGCCAGCAGCTGGGCGGTCGGGGGAGCAGGAAACACCATATATTTT. The V gene is TRBV7-2, the J gene TRBJ1-3; tentatively, D is TRBD1 (5 bases). There are 16 residues in the CDR3. Per the germline V gene, CDR1 is SGHTA and CDR2 is FQGNSA. Trimming removed 4 bases from V and 4 bases from J, with 17 bases in between.

Note on this clone: Other DNA sequences in the same sample also yield this CDR3. CDR3: CASSVGTSGFGEQFF. Written as DNA, the CDR3 is TGTGCCAGCAGTGTGGGGACTAGCGGGTTCGGTGAGCAGTTCTTC. The rearrangement links TRBV2 to TRBJ2-1; 12 positions agree with TRBD2. Germline values: CDR1 SNHLY, CDR2 FYNNEI. V shed 4 bases, J shed 9 bases, and the junction held 7 bases outside the gene matches. The CDR3 covers 15 residues.

The chain combines TRBV11-1 with TRBJ2-2; 10 nucleotides align to TRBD1. Germline values: CDR1 SGHAT, CDR2 FQDESV (reference sequence). The V and J ends lost 1 base and 7 bases, in that order; junction bases with no gene match: 6. This CDR3 region has 16 residues. The CDR3 loop reads CASSLDDRGRGGELFF. CDR3 bases: TGTGCCAGCAGCTTAGACGACAGGGGGCGAGGCGGGGAGCTGTTTTTT.

V is TRBV19 and J is TRBJ1-5; 8 positions agree with TRBD1. Germline trimming cut 6 bases from V and 0 bases from J; bases unmatched to any gene: 4. Germline loops: CDR1 LNHDA, CDR2 SQIVND (reference sequence). The CDR3 is 15 amino acids. This CDR3 reads CASRAGGRSNQPQHF. The CDR3 DNA sequence: TGTGCCAGTAGGGCAGGGGGCCGTAGCAATCAGCCCCAGCATTTT.

The gene calls are TRBV5-1 and TRBJ2-5; tentatively, D is TRBD2 (5 bases). This CDR3 comprises 13 residues. Germline V gene data show CDR1 as SGHRS and CDR2 as YFSETQ. The germline V and J ends were trimmed by 1 base and 5 bases, with 9 bases remaining between them. This CDR3 reads CASSLSAAETQYF. CDR3 in DNA: TGCGCCAGCAGCTTGTCAGCGGCTGAGACCCAGTACTTC.

The CDR3 DNA follows: TGCGCCAGCAGCCAAGACCCCCTACAGGGGGCGACCACTGAAGCTTTCTTT. Protein: CASSQDPLQGATTEAFF. The J gene is TRBJ1-1, the V gene TRBV4-1; 9 bases align to TRBD1. The CDR3 length is 17 residues. CDR1 is MGHRA and CDR2 is YSYEKL in the germline V gene. V gave up 0 bases and J gave up 4 bases; unmatched junction bases: 9.

The rearrangement uses TRBV7-2 and TRBJ1-1; perhaps TRBD1 as D (5 bases). CDR1 SGHTA and CDR2 FQGNSA come from the germline V gene. V lost 5 bases, J lost 7 bases, and 14 bases lay in between. The CDR3 is made up of 13 amino acids. This CDR3 is CASSRRGVGEAFF. CDR3 DNA: TGTGCCAGCAGCCGCAGAGGGGTGGGTGAAGCTTTCTTT.

V is TRBV5-6 and J is TRBJ2-3; D is uncertain. Germline values: CDR1 SGHDT, CDR2 YYEEEE. The CDR3 runs 11 residues. Trimming stripped 3 bases from V and 6 bases from J, with 5 bases between. The CDR3, as DNA: TGTGCCAGCAGCTGGATGGATACGCAGTATTTT. This sequence encodes CASSWMDTQYF.

This rearrangement joins TRBV5-4 to TRBJ1-2, with D possibly TRBD1 on 5 matching bases. The length of the CDR3 is 14 residues. CDR1 SGHNT and CDR2 YYREEE come from the germline V gene (reference sequence). Trimming pared 2 bases from V and 8 bases from J, leaving 16 bases between. This chain's CDR3 is CASSFVGGRRGYTF. Here the CDR3 DNA reads TGTGCCAGCAGCTTTGTCGGGGGGAGGAGAGGCTACACCTTC.

The chain carries TRBV10-3 and TRBJ2-2; 9 bases align to TRBD1. Germline V gene lookup returns CDR1 ENHRY and CDR2 SYGVKD. There are 15 residues in the CDR3. The junction had 10 bases not matched to a gene; V was cut back by 6 bases and J by 8 bases. In DNA, the CDR3 is TGTGCCATCAGGCCGGGACAGGGAATGACGGGGGAGCTGTTTTTT. It encodes CAIRPGQGMTGELFF.

This clone showed up just a few times. The chain has TRBV11-2 and TRBJ2-2; TRBD2 matches 8 bases. This CDR3 spans 15 amino acids. V was clipped by 6 bases and J by 0 bases; unmatched bases: 3. Germline-derived CDR1 and CDR2 are SGHAT and FQNNGV. The CDR3 DNA follows: TGTGCCAGCAGACCGCGGGGGGCGAACACCGGGGAGCTGTTTTTT. Translating it yields CASRPRGANTGELFF.

The V and J genes are TRBV30 and TRBJ2-2; TRBD1 or TRBD2 may be the D gene (5 bases each). Germline V gene data show CDR1 as GTSNPN and CDR2 as SVGIG (reference sequence). V was pared by 7 bases and J by 0 bases, with 12 bases between. The CDR3 totals 14 residues. The CDR3 DNA sequence: TGTGCCTTGGCCGGGACCTCGAACACCGGGGAGCTGTTTTTT. It translates to CALAGTSNTGELFF.

This sequence joins TRBV29-1 and TRBJ1-2; the match to TRBD1 covers 12 bases. The CDR3 consists of 14 residues. CDR1 SQVTM and CDR2 ANQGSEA come from the germline V gene. Losses at the gene ends were 6 bases for V and 7 bases for J; bases not matched to a gene: 9. The CDR3 DNA follows: TGCAGCGTGGGGTTTGGGACAGGGGGCTCTGGCTACACCTTC. Translated, it gives CSVGFGTGGSGYTF.

The rearrangement links TRBV4-1 to TRBJ2-6; 7 nucleotides line up with TRBD2. The J segment lost 5 bases and the V segment lost 8 bases, leaving 15 bases of the junction unmatched. The CDR3 is 17 residues long. Germline CDR1 MGHRA, CDR2 YSYEKL. CDR3 residues: CASGGVAPLRRANVLTF. The CDR3 DNA reads as TGCGCCAGCGGGGGGGTGGCCCCTCTTAGGAGGGCCAACGTCCTGACTTTC.

The chain uses TRBV5-1 and TRBJ2-5, with 13 bases fitting TRBD2. Germline CDR1 is SGHRS and CDR2 is YFSETQ. The length of the CDR3 is 15 residues. The J segment lost 5 bases and the V segment lost 0 bases, leaving 1 base of the junction unmatched. CDR3 in amino acids: CASSLALAGGETQYF. Written as DNA, the CDR3 is TGCGCCAGCAGCTTGGCACTAGCGGGAGGGGAGACCCAGTACTTC.

This clone was seen just once. The rearrangement uses TRBV6-7 and TRBJ2-7; D remains unclear. TRBV6-7 counts as an open reading frame of uncertain function. The V end lost 0 bases, the J end lost 3 bases, and 15 bases lay between the germline ends. This CDR3 region has 16 residues. The CDR3 nucleotides read TGTGCCAGCAGTTACTCGGCGGAGAATAGGAACTACGAGCAGTACTTC. Protein: CASSYSAENRNYEQYF.

This clone came up a few times. The V and J genes are TRBV11-2 and TRBJ1-6; 7 nucleotides line up with TRBD1. Losses at the gene ends were 5 bases for V and 5 bases for J; bases not matched to a gene: 6. The germline V gene encodes CDR1 SGHAT and CDR2 FQNNGV. The CDR3 covers 15 residues. DNA of the CDR3: TGTGCCAGCAGCCGACAGGGATTTGATAATTCACCCCTCCACTTT. As protein: CASSRQGFDNSPLHF.

The chain employs TRBV7-2 and TRBJ1-6; D may be TRBD1 (5 bases). Germline V gene sequence: CDR1 SGHTA, CDR2 FQGNSA. V shed 4 bases and J shed 13 bases, with 17 bases lying between them. CDR3 length: 14 amino acids. The CDR3 protein is CASSWRDGRSPLHF. The CDR3 bases are TGTGCCAGCAGCTGGCGGGACGGACGGTCCCCCCTCCACTTT.

This clone was counted once. V is TRBV5-4 and J is TRBJ2-7, with D possibly matching TRBD1 (6 bases). Germline values: CDR1 SGHNT, CDR2 YYREEE (reference sequence). CDR3 length: 15 residues. The V and J ends lost 4 bases and 2 bases respectively, with 16 bases between them. CDR3 nucleotide sequence: TGTGCCAGCAGCGCCACCGGGACATTCCCCTACGAGCAGTACTTC. Its protein is CASSATGTFPYEQYF.

The gene calls are TRBV5-1 and TRBJ1-6; D possibly corresponds to TRBD1 (5 bases). Germline V lookup: CDR1 SGHRS, CDR2 YFSETQ. This CDR3 comprises 16 residues. V lost 4 bases, J lost 5 bases, and 16 bases lay in between. This CDR3 is CASSPGEGSHNSPLHF. The CDR3 coding sequence is TGCGCCAGCAGCCCGGGGGAAGGGAGCCATAATTCACCCCTCCACTTT.

The V gene is TRBV5-4, the J gene TRBJ1-1; 7 bases align to TRBD1. Germline V gene data show CDR1 as SGHNT and CDR2 as YYREEE (reference sequence). The CDR3 consists of 15 residues. The junction had 7 bases not matched to a gene; V was cut back by 0 bases and J by 5 bases. The CDR3 loop reads CASSLEGARGTEAFF. The CDR3 coding sequence is TGTGCCAGCAGCTTGGAGGGGGCGCGAGGAACTGAAGCTTTCTTT.

The genes are TRBV7-6 and TRBJ2-3; TRBD2 is a possible D gene (6 bases). Germline CDR1 and CDR2: SGHVS and FNYEAQ. There are 17 residues in the CDR3. The V end lost 5 bases, the J end lost 0 bases, and 18 bases lay between the germline ends. CDR3 amino acids: CASSPTKFGGSTDTQYF. The CDR3 bases are TGTGCCAGCAGCCCTACAAAATTCGGGGGAAGCACAGATACGCAGTATTTT.

The gene calls are TRBV2 and TRBJ1-5; the D gene is possibly TRBD1 (5 bases). Germline V gives CDR1 SNHLY, CDR2 FYNNEI. V was pared by 4 bases and J by 3 bases, with 10 bases between. The length of the CDR3 is 14 residues. Written as DNA, the CDR3 is TGTGCCAGCAGTGCTACAGGCCCCAATCAGCCCCAGCATTTT. The encoded protein is CASSATGPNQPQHF.

CDR3 in amino acids: CASSAKQGTETQYF. The DNA of the CDR3 is TGTGCCAGCAGTGCAAAACAGGGGACCGAGACCCAGTACTTC. The rearrangement joins TRBV6-5 to TRBJ2-5, with 7 nucleotides matching TRBD1. J was trimmed by 5 bases and V by 5 bases; bases with no gene match: 8. The CDR3 totals 14 residues. Germline values: CDR1 MNHEY, CDR2 SVGAGI.

The chain recombines TRBV5-8 with TRBJ1-4; 7 bases fit TRBD1. CDR1 is SGHTS and CDR2 is YDEGEE in the germline V gene. V shed 4 bases, J shed 3 bases, and the junction held 6 bases outside the gene matches. CDR3 length: 15 amino acids. DNA for the CDR3: TGTGCCAGCAGCCCCTACAGGGGCGCTAATGAAAAACTGTTTTTT. Encoded protein: CASSPYRGANEKLFF.

The chain uses TRBV5-8 and TRBJ1-1; 8 nucleotides align to TRBD1. The CDR3 loop spans 15 amino acids. The ends lost 3 bases at V and 3 bases at J; junction bases unmatched: 7. The V gene's germline CDR1 is SGHTS and CDR2 YDEGEE. The CDR3 region is CASSSRDRPYTEAFF. The CDR3, as DNA: TGTGCCAGCAGCTCCCGGGACAGGCCTTACACTGAAGCTTTCTTT.

The chain uses TRBV2 and TRBJ1-5; maybe TRBD1 (6 bases). Germline V gene lookup returns CDR1 SNHLY and CDR2 FYNNEI. Trimming removed 4 bases at V and 3 bases at J, with 10 bases between. This CDR3 is 14 amino acids long. The CDR3 loop is CASSAGADNQPQHF. In nucleotides, the CDR3 is TGTGCCAGCAGTGCAGGGGCCGACAATCAGCCCCAGCATTTT.

The chain recombines TRBV2 with TRBJ2-7; D gene uncertain. CDR1 and CDR2 from the germline V gene are SNHLY and FYNNEI. The CDR3 has 14 amino acids. V was shortened by 2 bases and J by 0 bases, with 8 bases between the two germline ends. The CDR3 sequence: CASSEKLTSYEQYF. The CDR3 nucleotides are TGTGCCAGCAGTGAAAAGTTGACCTCCTACGAGCAGTACTTC.